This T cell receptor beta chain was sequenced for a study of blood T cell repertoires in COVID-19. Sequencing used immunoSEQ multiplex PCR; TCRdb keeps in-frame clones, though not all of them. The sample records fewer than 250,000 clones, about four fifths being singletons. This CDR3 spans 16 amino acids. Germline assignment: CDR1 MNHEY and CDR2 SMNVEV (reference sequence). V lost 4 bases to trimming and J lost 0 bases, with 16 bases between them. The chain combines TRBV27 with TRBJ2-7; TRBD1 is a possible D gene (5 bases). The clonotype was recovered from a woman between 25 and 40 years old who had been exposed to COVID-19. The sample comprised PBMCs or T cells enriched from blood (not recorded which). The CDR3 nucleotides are TGTGCCAGCAGTTCCCTGCCAGGGATAACCTCCTACGAGCAGTACTTC. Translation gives CASSSLPGITSYEQYF.